The 9 T cell receptor beta chains below come from one sample, sequenced in a study of OX40 agonist ivuxolimab in advanced cancers. TCRdb keeps only in-frame clones here, not all; method: immunoSEQ multiplex PCR. The data show over 15,000 clones, around 80% seen once. Specimen: CD4+ or CD8+ T cells sorted from blood, collected in a trial of the OX40 agonist ivuxolimab. These receptors all stem from an adult with an advanced solid tumor such as melanoma, head and neck, liver or kidney cancer.

The CDR3 protein is CAGVGPSQPQHF. In DNA, the CDR3 is TGTGCCGGTGTCGGTCCCAGCCAGCCCCAGCATTTT. The chain employs TRBV30 and TRBJ1-5, with unresolved D. Germline CDR1 GTSNPN, CDR2 SVGIG (reference sequence). The V end was cut by 8 bases, the J end by 7 bases, with 15 bases between. The length of the CDR3 is 12 residues.

The chain joins TRBV7-8 to TRBJ2-7; TRBD2 matches 13 bases. The CDR3 spans 15 residues. Germline V gene sequence: CDR1 SGHVS, CDR2 FQNEAQ. V gave up 5 bases and J gave up 6 bases; unmatched junction bases: 7. The CDR3 protein is CASSELAGGPGEQYF. In DNA form, the CDR3 reads TGTGCCAGCAGCGAACTAGCGGGAGGGCCTGGCGAGCAGTACTTC.

V usage is TRBV5-4 and J usage is TRBJ1-6; D gene uncertain. Germline V gives CDR1 SGHNT, CDR2 YYREEE (reference sequence). Trimming took 10 bases from V and 5 from J, leaving 13 bases between them. CDR3 length: 13 residues. This CDR3 is CAVKRENNSPLHF. DNA for the CDR3: TGTGCCGTAAAAAGGGAGAATAATTCACCCCTCCACTTT. Variable domain in full (rest from reference TRBV5-4 and TRBJ1-6): ETGVTQSPTHLIKTRGQQVTLRCSSQSGHNTVSWYQQALGQGPQFIFQYYREEENGRGNFPPRFSGLQFPNYSSELNVNALELDDSALYLCAVKRENNSPLHFGNGTRLTVT.

The chain employs TRBV5-1 and TRBJ1-3, with D possibly TRBD1 on 6 matching bases. Germline assignment: CDR1 SGHRS and CDR2 YFSETQ. The CDR3 consists of 16 residues. V dropped 3 bases and J dropped 0 bases, with 13 bases sitting between them. CDR3 bases: TGCGCCAGCAGCTATAAAGGGGACACCTCTGGAAACACCATATATTTT. Amino acid sequence: CASSYKGDTSGNTIYF.

The chain employs TRBV5-8 and TRBJ2-3; 13 bases match TRBD2. Trimming took 4 bases from V and 5 from J; bases not matched to a gene: 7. From germline, CDR1 is SGHTS and CDR2 YDEGEE. This CDR3 comprises 16 residues. CDR3 residues: CASSPGGLAGVDTQYF. The DNA of the CDR3 is TGTGCCAGCAGCCCCGGAGGACTAGCGGGAGTAGATACGCAGTATTTT.

The chain has TRBV7-6 and TRBJ2-2; D assignment may be TRBD1 or TRBD2 (7 bases each). Germline loops: CDR1 SGHVS, CDR2 FNYEAQ. The CDR3 length is 15 residues. The germline V and J ends were trimmed by 1 base and 6 bases, with 12 bases remaining between them. The CDR3 is CASSLGSGGAGELFF. As DNA, the CDR3 is TGTGCCAGCAGCTTAGGTTCAGGGGGGGCCGGGGAGCTGTTTTTT. The complete variable domain, with remaining parts taken from reference TRBV7-6 and TRBJ2-2, reads GAGVSQSPRYKVTKRGQDVALRCDPISGHVSLYWYRQALGQGPEFLTYFNYEAQQDKSGLPNDRFSAERPEGSISTLTIQRTEQRDSAMYRCASSLGSGGAGELFFGEGSRLTVL.

CDR3 DNA: TGCGCCAGCAGTGAGCAGGCGGGATTGAACACTGAAGCTTTCTTT. As protein: CASSEQAGLNTEAFF. The chain combines TRBV10-1 with TRBJ1-1, with D hard to call. CDR3 length: 15 residues. Trimming left V 2 bases short and J 0 bases short, with 10 bases between. Germline CDR1 is WNHNN and CDR2 is SYGVQD (reference sequence).

This clone has only a few counts. This chain joins TRBV11-2 and TRBJ2-1, with TRBD2 matching 7 bases. V shed 3 bases and J 6 bases; nucleotides not matched to a gene: 2. In germline, CDR1 is SGHAT, CDR2 FQNNGV. This CDR3 has 13 amino acids. CDR3 nucleotide sequence: TGTGCCAGCAGCTTCAGCGGGGTCAATGAGCAGTTCTTC. Residues: CASSFSGVNEQFF.

The chain couples TRBV15 to TRBJ2-5; possibly TRBD2 for D (6 bases). The CDR3 covers 13 residues. Germline V gene sequence: CDR1 LNHNV, CDR2 YYDKDF (reference sequence). The ends were cut back, 1 base at V and 5 bases at J, with 8 bases in the middle. CDR3 residues: CATSRVGTETQYF. The CDR3 nucleotides read TGTGCCACCAGCAGAGTGGGGACTGAGACCCAGTACTTC.